The 32 T cell receptor beta chains presented below share a single source sample, sequenced in a study of blood T cell repertoires in COVID-19. The repertoire was sequenced with immunoSEQ multiplex PCR; TCRdb's copy has only in-frame clones and lacks some. The data show around 130,000 clones, approximately 88% seen once. Sequencing was performed on peripheral blood. These receptors originate from a woman aged 80 or over with acute or convalescent COVID-19.

This sequence joins TRBV6-5 and TRBJ1-2; 9 nucleotides agree with TRBD1. In germline, CDR1 is MNHEY, CDR2 SVGAGI. The CDR3 has 14 amino acids. After removal of 8 bases from V and 7 bases from J, the junction contained 11 bases not matched to a gene. The CDR3 protein is CASQRTGGVGGYTF. CDR3 sequence (DNA): TGTGCCAGCCAACGAACAGGGGGCGTTGGTGGCTACACCTTC.

As to this clone: Relative to the germline gene, one junction end is altered; a read error may explain this. The V call is TRBV15, the J call TRBJ1-4; 7 bases match TRBD1. This CDR3 comprises 13 residues. Germline-derived CDR1 and CDR2 are LNHNV and YYDKDF (reference sequence). The CDR3 bases are TGTGCCTCCAGGGGGGGGACTAATGAAAAACTGTTTTTT. Translated: CASRGGTNEKLFF.

The V call is TRBV3-1 (or the pseudogene TRBV3-2), the J call TRBJ1-1; no reliable D call. Trimming pared 1 base from V and 11 bases from J, leaving 14 bases between. CDR1 is LGHDT and CDR2 is YNNKEL in the germline V gene (reference sequence). This CDR3 is 13 amino acids long. For the CDR3, the DNA is TGTGCCAGCAGCCAAGGTCTCGGGTTGCGGGCTTTCTTT. Translation gives CASSQGLGLRAFF.

J is TRBJ1-5 and V is TRBV7-6, with 8 positions matching TRBD1. Trimming cost V 3 bases and J 8 bases; bases outside gene matches: 3. Germline V gene lookup returns CDR1 SGHVS and CDR2 FNYEAQ. The CDR3 is 13 residues long. The CDR3 DNA follows: TGTGCCAGCAGCTTTATACAGGGGGAGCCCCAGCATTTT. Protein product: CASSFIQGEPQHF.

The chain combines TRBV12-5 with TRBJ1-1; 7 bases are shared with TRBD1. The CDR3 is made up of 13 amino acids. From germline, CDR1 is LGHNT and CDR2 FRNRAP. Trimming at V came to 6 bases and at J to 6 bases, leaving 7 bases not matched to a gene. CDR3 coding DNA: TGTGCTAGTGGGTACGACAGGGCCCCTGAAGCTTTCTTT. Protein product: CASGYDRAPEAFF.

The rearrangement links TRBV11-2 to TRBJ2-7; 10 bases map to TRBD1. This CDR3 spans 16 amino acids. After removal of 4 bases from V and 5 bases from J, the junction contained 11 bases not matched to a gene. Germline V gene sequence: CDR1 SGHAT, CDR2 FQNNGV. CDR3 region: CASSSDRGLGGDEQYF. For the CDR3, the DNA is TGTGCCAGCAGCTCCGACAGGGGGCTCGGGGGTGACGAGCAGTACTTC.

V and J are TRBV2 and TRBJ1-2; possible D gene TRBD1, 5 bases. The length of the CDR3 is 14 residues. Germline-derived CDR1 and CDR2 are SNHLY and FYNNEI. The germline V and J ends were trimmed by 2 bases and 8 bases, with 15 bases remaining between them. CDR3 region: CASSETGGSLGYTF. CDR3 nucleotides: TGTGCCAGCAGTGAAACGGGGGGGAGTTTAGGCTACACCTTC.

The V gene is TRBV4-3, the J gene TRBJ2-3; D call uncertain. The V gene's germline CDR1 is LGHNA and CDR2 YSLEER. Trimming cost V 1 base and J 0 bases, with 8 bases left between them. This CDR3 comprises 15 residues. Written as DNA, the CDR3 is TGCGCCAGCAGCCAAGGTCTGGCCAGCACAGATACGCAGTATTTT. Protein sequence: CASSQGLASTDTQYF.

This clone was seen once. The genes are TRBV19 and TRBJ1-2; 7 bases line up with TRBD1. V lost 5 bases and J lost 4; bases outside the gene matches: 19. This CDR3 has 18 residues. The germline V gene has CDR1 LNHDA and CDR2 SQIVND (reference sequence). CDR3 in amino acids: CASSSVRNTGTALYGYTF. In DNA, the CDR3 is TGTGCCAGTAGTTCAGTAAGAAATACCGGGACAGCTCTCTATGGCTACACCTTC.

This rearrangement joins TRBV5-1 to TRBJ2-7; 9 bases line up with TRBD2. The ends lost 0 bases at V and 7 bases at J; junction bases unmatched: 5. The CDR3 spans 14 residues. Germline V gives CDR1 SGHRS, CDR2 YFSETQ. Here the CDR3 reads CASSLGVAGDEQYF. DNA of the CDR3: TGCGCCAGCAGCTTGGGGGTAGCGGGAGATGAGCAGTACTTC.

This chain connects TRBV6-6 to TRBJ2-7; perhaps TRBD2 as D (6 bases). The V and J ends lost 4 bases and 8 bases respectively, with 24 bases between them. The CDR3 spans 16 residues. The germline gives CDR1 MNHNY, CDR2 SVGAGI (reference sequence). The CDR3 sequence is CASSSPSAGRSFKQYF. The CDR3 DNA sequence: TGTGCCAGCAGTTCCCCGAGTGCGGGACGTTCCTTCAAGCAGTACTTC.

V usage is TRBV5-1 and J usage is TRBJ1-1; possible D gene TRBD1, 6 bases. The germline V gene encodes CDR1 SGHRS and CDR2 YFSETQ. The CDR3 is 12 residues long. V shed 3 bases and J shed 10 bases, with 13 bases lying between them. CDR3 in DNA: TGCGCCAGCAGCTCCGAGGACAGAAGAGCTTTCTTT. This encodes CASSSEDRRAFF. Using reference TRBV5-1 and TRBJ1-1 for the parts outside the CDR3, the full variable domain is KAGVTQTPRYLIKTRGQQVTLSCSPISGHRSVSWYQQTPGQGLQFLFEYFSETQRNKGNFPGRFSGRQFSNSRSEMNVSTLELGDSALYLCASSSEDRRAFFGQGTRLTVV.

The chain couples TRBV5-1 to TRBJ2-5; 7 bases match TRBD1. CDR3 length: 13 residues. In germline, CDR1 is SGHRS, CDR2 YFSETQ. The junction had 6 bases not matched to a gene; V was cut back by 5 bases and J by 5 bases. This CDR3 reads CASSEGALETQYF. CDR3 nucleotide sequence: TGCGCCAGCAGTGAGGGGGCCTTGGAGACCCAGTACTTC.

The chain links TRBV9 to TRBJ1-4; 10 nucleotides agree with TRBD1. The CDR3 sequence is 17 residues long. Trimming cost V 0 bases and J 5 bases; bases outside gene matches: 7. Germline V lookup: CDR1 SGDLS, CDR2 YYNGEE. The CDR3 nucleotides are TGTGCCAGCAGCGTAGGGAGGTGGGGACAGGGGAATGAAAAACTGTTTTTT. Encoded protein: CASSVGRWGQGNEKLFF.

This clone was recorded once. The chain joins TRBV11-3 to TRBJ2-7; tentatively, D is TRBD2 (5 bases). This CDR3 comprises 13 residues. Germline V CDR1 and CDR2: SGHNT, YENEEA. Trimming took off 5 bases at V and 3 bases at J, with 11 bases between the two ends. The CDR3 region has the DNA TGTGCCAGCAGCCTTAGCGAGGACTACGAGCAGTACTTC. It translates to CASSLSEDYEQYF.

The chain links TRBV15 to TRBJ1-5; tentative D call: TRBD1 (5 bases). The CDR3 is made up of 14 amino acids. Trimming pared 0 bases from V and 7 bases from J, leaving 10 bases between. Germline CDR1 LNHNV, CDR2 YYDKDF (reference sequence). In DNA form, the CDR3 reads TGTGCCACCAGCAGAGATGGGAGGGGCCAGCCCCAGCATTTT. This codes for CATSRDGRGQPQHF.

V usage is TRBV5-1 and J usage is TRBJ1-1; the match to TRBD1 covers 9 bases. This CDR3 has 17 residues. J gave up 1 base and V 4 bases, and 11 bases lay outside the gene matches. Germline V gene data show CDR1 as SGHRS and CDR2 as YFSETQ. The CDR3 protein is CASSTANRGQWNTEAFF. The CDR3 region has the DNA TGCGCCAGCAGCACAGCTAACAGGGGGCAATGGAACACTGAAGCTTTCTTT.

This clone has just one count. The chain joins TRBV27 to TRBJ2-1, with 14 nucleotides matching TRBD2. Germline V gene sequence: CDR1 MNHEY, CDR2 SMNVEV (reference sequence). This CDR3 has 16 amino acids. With V trimmed by 5 bases and J by 9 bases, 9 bases remained unmatched. The CDR3 region is CASSPRLAGGSGEQFF. As DNA, the CDR3 is TGTGCCAGCAGTCCGAGACTAGCGGGGGGGTCCGGTGAGCAGTTCTTC.

The V gene is TRBV7-2, the J gene TRBJ2-5; 12 nucleotides agree with TRBD2. Germline-derived CDR1 and CDR2 are SGHTA and FQGNSA. Trimming at V came to 1 base and at J to 1 base, leaving 4 bases not matched to a gene. The CDR3 is made up of 17 amino acids. The CDR3 DNA is TGTGCCAGCAGCTTAGTGGGGACTAGCGGGCTCCAAGAGACCCAGTACTTC. As protein: CASSLVGTSGLQETQYF.

The chain links TRBV5-1 to TRBJ1-6, with D tentatively TRBD1 (5 bases). V gave up 0 bases and J gave up 2 bases, with 6 bases separating them. The germline gives CDR1 SGHRS, CDR2 YFSETQ. The CDR3 is 15 amino acids. The CDR3 DNA reads as TGCGCCAGCAGCTTGGAGGGGACCTATAATTCACCCCTCCACTTT. Protein: CASSLEGTYNSPLHF.

This chain joins TRBV7-9 and TRBJ2-5; a possible D gene is TRBD2 (6 bases). The CDR3 loop spans 14 amino acids. The germline gives CDR1 SEHNR, CDR2 FQNEAQ (reference sequence). Trimming cost V 0 bases and J 3 bases, with 8 bases left between them. CDR3 residues: CASSLARGKETQYF. CDR3 nucleotide sequence: TGTGCCAGCAGCTTAGCGCGGGGTAAAGAGACCCAGTACTTC.

J is TRBJ2-1 and V is TRBV5-5; no clear D gene. With 2 bases removed from V and 7 bases from J, the gap between germline ends came to 13 bases. The CDR3 extends over 14 amino acids. CDR1 and CDR2 (germline): SGHKS, YYEKEE (reference sequence). CDR3 protein: CASSFLPARNEQFF. The CDR3 DNA follows: TGTGCCAGCAGCTTTTTACCGGCTAGGAATGAGCAGTTCTTC.

In this sample, this clone turned up once. The gene calls are TRBV29-1 and TRBJ2-7, with TRBD2 identical over 7 bases. Germline trimming cut 1 base from V and 12 bases from J; bases unmatched to any gene: 6. Germline assignment: CDR1 SQVTM and CDR2 ANQGSEA. The CDR3 totals 11 residues. CDR3 sequence: CSVEGGGLRYF. For the CDR3, the DNA is TGCAGCGTTGAAGGGGGAGGGTTAAGGTACTTC.

The chain is built from TRBV7-9 and TRBJ2-3; TRBD1 agrees at 10 bases. V lost 1 base to trimming and J lost 5 bases; unmatched junction nucleotides: 6. The CDR3 sequence is 16 residues long. Germline V gives CDR1 SEHNR, CDR2 FQNEAQ (reference sequence). The CDR3 region is CASSLGEGQGRDTQYF. The CDR3, as DNA: TGTGCCAGCAGCTTAGGTGAGGGACAGGGGCGAGATACGCAGTATTTT.

This rearrangement joins TRBV4-3 to TRBJ2-7; 10 bases agree with TRBD2. CDR3 length: 14 residues. Germline values: CDR1 LGHNA, CDR2 YSLEER. The V gene end was trimmed by 2 bases and the J gene end by 5 bases; junction bases not matched to a gene: 3. The CDR3 DNA reads TGCGCCAGCAGCCAACTAGCGGGGGAGGACGAGCAGTACTTC. The encoded protein is CASSQLAGEDEQYF.

The chain is built from TRBV19 and TRBJ1-6, with D maybe TRBD1 (5 bases). Deletions cut 8 bases from V and 5 bases from J, with 13 bases between. This CDR3 has 14 amino acids. Germline-derived CDR1 and CDR2 are LNHDA and SQIVND (reference sequence). CDR3 amino acids: CASAWGGDNSPLHF. CDR3 sequence (DNA): TGTGCCAGTGCCTGGGGGGGTGATAATTCACCCCTCCACTTT.

This clone was detected once. The rearrangement links TRBV9 to TRBJ2-7; D not certain. V was trimmed by 0 bases and J by 5 bases, leaving 12 bases between them. The germline V gene has CDR1 SGDLS and CDR2 YYNGEE. CDR3 length: 14 residues. The CDR3 loop is CASSVGAASDEQYF. CDR3 bases: TGTGCCAGCAGCGTAGGGGCAGCCTCGGACGAGCAGTACTTC.

This clone showed up just a few times. This sequence joins TRBV30 and TRBJ2-1; D is possibly TRBD1 (5 bases). V lost 4 bases and J 5 bases, leaving 12 bases between the germline ends. The CDR3 spans 13 residues. CDR1 GTSNPN and CDR2 SVGIG come from the germline V gene (reference sequence). The CDR3 loop is CAWTMDTDNEQFF. CDR3 coding DNA: TGTGCCTGGACCATGGACACAGACAATGAGCAGTTCTTC. Full variable domain (remainder filled in from reference TRBV30 and TRBJ2-1): SQTIHQWPATLVQPVGSPLSLECTVEGTSNPNLYWYRQAAGRGLQLLFYSVGIGQISSEVPQNLSASRPQDRQFILSSKKLLLSDSGFYLCAWTMDTDNEQFFGPGTRLTVL.

The J gene is TRBJ2-7, the V gene TRBV2; a weak D match, TRBD2 (6 bases). The length of the CDR3 is 13 residues. V dropped 10 bases and J dropped 2 bases, with 15 bases sitting between them. The germline CDR1 and CDR2 sequences are SNHLY and FYNNEI. The CDR3 bases are TGTGCCAACAAACAGGAGGGTGCCTACGAGCAGTACTTC. Protein product: CANKQEGAYEQYF.

This clone has just one count. The rearrangement uses TRBV5-5 and TRBJ2-7; tentative D call: TRBD2 (6 bases). There are 16 residues in the CDR3. The ends were cut back, 3 bases at V and 3 bases at J, with 19 bases in the middle. Per germline, CDR1 SGHKS and CDR2 YYEKEE (reference sequence). The CDR3 reads CASSSIGDLYYYEQYF. The DNA for the CDR3 is TGTGCCAGCAGCTCTATTGGGGACTTATACTACTACGAGCAGTACTTC.

V gene TRBV7-2 combines with J gene TRBJ2-5, with no clear D. Germline CDR1 and CDR2: SGHTA and FQGNSA. V was pared by 1 base and J by 4 bases, with 10 bases between. The CDR3 totals 14 residues. In DNA form, the CDR3 reads TGTGCCAGCAGCTTAGTAGTGTCGCGAGAGACCCAGTACTTC. The encoded protein is CASSLVVSRETQYF.

The CDR3 DNA reads TGTGCCAGCAGCCTCTACGAGCAGTACTTC. Translating it yields CASSLYEQYF. The rearrangement links TRBV11-2 to TRBJ2-7; D is unresolved. The CDR3 covers 10 residues. Germline CDR1 and CDR2: SGHAT and FQNNGV. V lost 5 bases, J lost 3 bases, and 2 bases lay in between. Together with reference TRBV11-2 and TRBJ2-7, the CDR3 gives the full variable domain: EAGVAQSPRYKIIEKRQSVAFWCNPISGHATLYWYQQILGQGPKLLIQFQNNGVVDDSQLPKDRFSAERLKGVDSTLKIQPAKLEDSAVYLCASSLYEQYFGPGTRLTVT.